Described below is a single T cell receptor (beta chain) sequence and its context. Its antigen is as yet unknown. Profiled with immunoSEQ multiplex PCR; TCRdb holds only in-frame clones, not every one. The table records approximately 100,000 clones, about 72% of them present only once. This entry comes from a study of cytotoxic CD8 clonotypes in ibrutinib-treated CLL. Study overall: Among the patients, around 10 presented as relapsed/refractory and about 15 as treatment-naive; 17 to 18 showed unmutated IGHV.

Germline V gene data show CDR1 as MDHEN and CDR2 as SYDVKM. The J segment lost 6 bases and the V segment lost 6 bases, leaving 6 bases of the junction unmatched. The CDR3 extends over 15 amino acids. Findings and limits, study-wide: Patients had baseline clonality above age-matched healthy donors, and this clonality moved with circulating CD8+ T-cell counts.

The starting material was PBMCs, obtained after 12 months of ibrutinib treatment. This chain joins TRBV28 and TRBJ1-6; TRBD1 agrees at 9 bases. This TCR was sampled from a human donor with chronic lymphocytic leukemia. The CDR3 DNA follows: TGTGCCAGCAGCCTAAGACAGGGGGGTAATTCACCCCTCCACTTT. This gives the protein CASSLRQGGNSPLHF.